These 5 T cell receptor beta chains were sequenced from one sample in a study of CD8+CD57+ T cells in acquired aplastic anemia. For sequencing, patients were chosen who had shown expansion of CD8+CD57+ cells by flow cytometry. TCR beta VDJ combinations and CDR3 sequences were profiled from genomic DNA. TCRdb called the reads again in MiXCR, with one record for every CDR3 protein. Of just over 40,000 distinct CDR3 sequences detected, roughly three fifths appear once; the ten largest clones hold 59%. Sequences were obtained from sorted CD4+, CD8+, or CD8+CD57+ T cells (not recorded which) from PBMCs. These receptors were collected from a human donor with aplastic anemia.

This sequence joins TRBV20-1 and TRBJ1-5; no definite D call. V shed 3 bases and J shed 1 base, with 7 bases lying between them. The CDR3 length is 13 residues. From germline, CDR1 is DFQATT and CDR2 SNEGSKA (reference sequence). CDR3 sequence: CSASKESNQPQHF. The CDR3 nucleotides read TGCAGTGCTAGCAAGGAAAGCAATCAGCCCCAGCATTTT.

With regard to this clonotype: This sequence may be a read error, since a much larger clone differs from it by one base. The genes are TRBV5-6 and TRBJ1-2; TRBD1 might be the D (5 bases). Trimming pared 5 bases from V and 4 bases from J, leaving 6 bases between. The germline gives CDR1 SGHDT, CDR2 YYEEEE. This CDR3 comprises 11 residues. The CDR3 is CASRGVYGYTF. Here the CDR3 DNA reads TGTGCCAGCAGGGGGGTCTATGGCTACACCTTC.

V is TRBV6-1 and J is TRBJ2-7, with 7 bases fitting TRBD2. CDR1 is MNHNS and CDR2 is SASEGT in the germline V gene. This CDR3 has 13 residues. The J segment lost 5 bases and the V segment lost 7 bases, leaving 8 bases of the junction unmatched. The CDR3 spells CASTAPGRDEQYF. CDR3 nucleotides: TGTGCCAGCACCGCACCAGGGAGGGACGAGCAGTACTTC.

The chain has TRBV6-5 and TRBJ2-7; 8 bases align to TRBD1. The CDR3 consists of 15 residues. Trimming removed 4 bases from V and 3 bases from J; junction bases left unmatched: 8. Per germline, CDR1 MNHEY and CDR2 SVGAGI. CDR3 nucleotides: TGTGCCAGCAGTTCCCCGGACAGGGCCGGCTACGAGCAGTACTTC. It is translated as CASSSPDRAGYEQYF.

The chain is built from TRBV19 and TRBJ1-1; D remains unclear. The germline V gene has CDR1 LNHDA and CDR2 SQIVND (reference sequence). V was shortened by 1 base and J by 5 bases, with 8 bases between the two germline ends. This CDR3 has 13 residues. The DNA for the CDR3 is TGTGCCAGTAGTATAGTGAGTAGAACTGAAGCTTTCTTT. It is translated as CASSIVSRTEAFF.